This T cell receptor beta chain was identified during a study of CD8 T cells in ankylosing spondylitis. Overall study findings and caveats: Enrichment of disease-linked clones was reportedly significant in matched ankylosing spondylitis synovial fluid. Previously reported in reactive arthritis synovial fluid and blood were some of the motif variants. Disease-associated clonotypes exhibited CD8+ identity and were relatively infrequent in peripheral blood. Seemingly distinctive of ankylosing spondylitis blood was a TCR beta motif formed by eight highly homologous variants.

Comments on this clonotype: Its antigen is undetermined.

Quantitative 5'-RACE with molecular barcodes produced the TCR beta libraries. TCRdb reanalysed the 5' RACE reads using MiXCR and keeps one entry per CDR3 protein. The top ten clones hold more than 0.5% of a sample with 750,000 to 850,000 distinct CDR3 sequences, approximately 12% of them seen once. The source material was blood, either unsorted or a sorted T cell fraction (not recorded which). This clonotype originated in a male donor with ankylosing spondylitis.

In nucleotides, the CDR3 is TGTGCCAGCAGTTTATGGACTAGCGGAAACAATGAGCAGTTCTTC. It codes for CASSLWTSGNNEQFF. The chain carries TRBV28 and TRBJ2-1; 9 bases agree with TRBD2. V trimming: 0 bases; J trimming: 5 bases; junction bases outside the gene matches: 2. Germline V CDR1 and CDR2: MDHEN, SYDVKM. This CDR3 is built from 15 residues.